The 17 T cell receptor beta chains given below trace back to one sample, sequenced in a study of diagnostic markers for celiac disease (dated by TCRdb to the early 2020s). The sequencer listed for this sample is Illumina MiSeq. The reads underwent TCRdb reprocessing, giving one record for each CDR3 protein sequence and no DNA. This sample's table contains several thousand distinct CDR3 sequences. The ten largest clonotypes hold under 7% of the sample. What was sequenced was either unsorted cells or a sorted T cell fraction (not recorded which). These receptor sequences come from a human donor. This table probably holds off-target reads from a library built for another chain.

This chain connects TRBV24-1 to TRBJ1-4; TCRdb's D call of TRBD1 is untestable without DNA. In germline, CDR1 is KGHDR, CDR2 SFDVKD. The CDR3 sequence is 16 residues long. The CDR3 loop is CATSDTTGLGNEKLFF.

The rearrangement uses TRBV20-1 and TRBJ2-3; TCRdb selects TRBD1, and the lack of DNA leaves this call unchecked. Germline lookup yields CDR1 DFQATT and CDR2 SNEGSKA (reference sequence). The CDR3 contains 14 residues. The CDR3 loop is CSALLPGVGDTQYF.

This rearrangement joins TRBV4-2 to TRBJ2-7; TCRdb's D gene call, TRBD1, goes unchecked for lack of DNA. The CDR3 sequence is 15 residues long. Germline-derived CDR1 and CDR2 are LGHNA and YNFKEQ. The CDR3: CASSQGAAASYEQYF.

This clonotype ranks as medium-sized (0.01 to 0.1%) in terms of frequency. The chain uses TRBV11-1 and TRBJ2-1; TCRdb picks TRBD2, but there is no DNA to check that call. The CDR3 runs to 16 residues. Per germline, CDR1 SGHAT and CDR2 FQDESV (reference sequence). Here the CDR3 reads CASNPRGLAGDNEQFF. Together with reference TRBV11-1 and TRBJ2-1, the CDR3 gives the full variable domain: EAEVAQSPRYKITEKSQAVAFWCDPISGHATLYWYRQILGQGPELLVQFQDESVVDDSQLPKDRFSAERLKGVDSTLKIQPAELGDSAMYLCASNPRGLAGDNEQFFGPGTRLTVL.

The chain employs TRBV7-2 and TRBJ1-5. The germline V gene encodes CDR1 SGHTA and CDR2 FQGNSA. CDR3 length: 13 amino acids. CDR3 sequence reads: CASSPRGNQPQHF.

The chain has TRBV2 and TRBJ2-7; TCRdb gives TRBD1 as the D gene, but with no DNA this cannot be confirmed. The CDR3 extends over 16 amino acids. The germline CDR1 and CDR2 sequences are SNHLY and FYNNEI. The CDR3 region is CASSEETGGLGDEQYF.

The chain combines TRBV10-3 with TRBJ1-1; without DNA, the TCRdb call of TRBD1 cannot be checked. The CDR3 spans 15 residues. Germline CDR1 is ENHRY and CDR2 is SYGVKD. CDR3: CAISDLTGGNTEAFF.

By frequency, this clonotype registers medium-sized. The chain is built from TRBV30 and TRBJ1-2; the TCRdb call, TRBD1, lacks DNA for checking. Germline CDR1 and CDR2: GTSNPN and SVGIG (reference sequence). CDR3 length: 13 amino acids. This CDR3 reads CACSREIDYGYTF.

CDR3 sequence: CASSLSPRAWESNEQFF. The chain combines TRBV5-5 with TRBJ2-1; TCRdb selects TRBD1, and the lack of DNA leaves this call unchecked. The CDR3 spans 17 residues. Germline CDR1 and CDR2: SGHKS and YYEKEE (reference sequence).

The genes are TRBV3-1 and TRBJ1-1. Per the germline V gene, CDR1 is LGHDT and CDR2 is YNNKEL (reference sequence). The length of the CDR3 is 14 residues. CDR3 region: CASSQDLVGTEAFF.

V usage is TRBV20-1 and J usage is TRBJ2-7. This CDR3 is 11 amino acids long. Germline CDR1 and CDR2: DFQATT and SNEGSKA (reference sequence). This CDR3 is CSARQVNEQYF.

This clonotype is called medium-sized based on its frequency. The CDR3 loop reads CASKLALNTEAFF. The chain carries TRBV6-6 and TRBJ1-1. Germline V gene sequence: CDR1 MNHNY, CDR2 SVGAGI (reference sequence). The CDR3 covers 13 residues.

This clonotype ranks as medium-sized (0.01 to 0.1%) in terms of frequency. The chain carries TRBV20-1 and TRBJ1-2; TCRdb returns TRBD1, unconfirmable since there is no DNA. In germline, CDR1 is DFQATT, CDR2 SNEGSKA (reference sequence). CDR3 size: 13 residues. The CDR3: CSAPLVTGLGYTF.

The CDR3: CASSPPGRGTDTQYF. This chain connects TRBV5-5 to TRBJ2-3; TCRdb picks TRBD1, but there is no DNA to check that call. The CDR3 has 15 amino acids. The germline V gene encodes CDR1 SGHKS and CDR2 YYEKEE (reference sequence).

This clonotype is medium-sized (0.01 to 0.1%) by frequency. The rearrangement uses TRBV12-3 or TRBV12-4 and TRBJ1-1; with no DNA, the TCRdb D assignment of TRBD1 cannot be verified. This CDR3 region has 17 residues. The CDR3 reads CASSQTGVWTRGTEAFF.

The J gene is TRBJ1-1, the V gene TRBV3-1. CDR3 length equals 12 residues. The germline V gene has CDR1 LGHDT and CDR2 YNNKEL (reference sequence). This CDR3 reads CASSQGPHEAFF.

V gene TRBV29-1 combines with J gene TRBJ2-1; the TCRdb call, TRBD2, lacks DNA for checking. Per germline, CDR1 SQVTM and CDR2 ANQGSEA. The CDR3 is 15 amino acids. The CDR3 reads CSAVRGRNSYNEQFF.